This TCR beta chain was captured by sequencing in a study of cytomegalovirus exposure and HLA in healthy donors. Study-wide background: Early on, a data release was issued that held roughly 84 million unique TCRs from HLA-typed donors. Study-wide points: An analysis that came later showed most CMV-associated TCR beta chains appearing HLA-restricted. It has been reported that TCR beta sequences accurately predicted the HLA-A and HLA-B alleles of most subjects.

This clone appeared a single time. Its antigen is still unknown. The CDR3 covers 13 residues. Germline lookup yields CDR1 ENHRY and CDR2 SYGVKD. Trimming pared 4 bases from V and 3 bases from J, leaving 7 bases between. It was with 60 Vbeta and 13 Jbeta primers that the PCR ran. Using immunoSEQ multiplex PCR, the repertoire was profiled, and TCRdb retains in-frame clones only, with some absent. The sample records about 170,000 clones, roughly 80% being singletons. This sequence was found in a woman aged 18 to 35 in good health and CMV-seronegative. The sequenced sample consisted of PBMCs. The chain couples TRBV10-3 to TRBJ1-5; unclear D gene. CDR3 sequence: CAISAGDNQPQHF. In DNA form, the CDR3 reads TGTGCCATCAGTGCCGGGGACAATCAGCCCCAGCATTTT.